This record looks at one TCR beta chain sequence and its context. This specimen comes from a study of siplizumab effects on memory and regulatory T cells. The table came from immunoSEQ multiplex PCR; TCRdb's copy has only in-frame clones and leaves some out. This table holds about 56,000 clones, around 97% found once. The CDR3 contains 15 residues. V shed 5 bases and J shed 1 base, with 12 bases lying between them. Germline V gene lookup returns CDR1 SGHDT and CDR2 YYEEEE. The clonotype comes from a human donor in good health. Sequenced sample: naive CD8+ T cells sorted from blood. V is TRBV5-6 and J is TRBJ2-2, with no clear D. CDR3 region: CASRGLVQNTGELFF. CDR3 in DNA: TGTGCCAGCAGGGGTTTGGTACAGAACACCGGGGAGCTGTTTTTT.